The 23 T cell receptor beta chains below all came from one sample that was sequenced in a study of T cell repertoires in cytomegalovirus infection. TCRdb recomputed calls from the reads with MiXCR, one row per CDR3 protein. The table has 200,000 to 300,000 distinct CDR3 sequences, under 8.5% seen once. The sample comprised PBMCs. These receptors were obtained from a human donor in good health (CMV status not recorded). Some clones in this sample may be carry-over from other donors' samples.

In this sample, this clonotype turned up many times. CDR3: CSANDPVGGRDTEAFF. CDR3 sequence (DNA): TGCAGTGCTAATGACCCAGTTGGAGGGAGAGACACTGAAGCTTTCTTT. This chain links TRBV20-1 with TRBJ1-1; no clear D gene. V dropped 4 bases and J dropped 3 bases, with 21 bases sitting between them. Germline lookup yields CDR1 DFQATT and CDR2 SNEGSKA (reference sequence). The CDR3 covers 16 residues.

In its sample, this clonotype was seen a few times. The V gene is TRBV20-1, the J gene TRBJ1-4, with unresolved D. CDR1 is DFQATT, CDR2 SNEGSKA, per germline (reference sequence). CDR3 size: 10 residues. Trimming stripped 6 bases from V and 8 bases from J, with 7 bases between. In DNA form, the CDR3 reads TGCAGTGCCCAGTACGAAAAACTGTTTTTT. It translates to CSAQYEKLFF.

Ten or more counts support this clonotype. This chain joins TRBV6-1 and TRBJ1-6, with D possibly being TRBD1 (5 bases). Germline lookup yields CDR1 MNHNS and CDR2 SASEGT. The CDR3 is 13 residues long. Between the trimmed V and J ends, which lost 8 bases and 4 bases, there was a span of 9 bases. CDR3: CASGTDYNSPLHF. The CDR3 coding sequence is TGTGCCAGCGGGACGGATTATAATTCACCCCTCCACTTT.

V is TRBV3-1 and J is TRBJ2-7; D is ambiguous. V dropped 0 bases and J dropped 5 bases, with 8 bases sitting between them. CDR3 length equals 13 residues. Germline V gene data show CDR1 as LGHDT and CDR2 as YNNKEL (reference sequence). Written as DNA, the CDR3 is TGTGCCAGCAGCCAAGACACCCTTCACGAGCAGTACTTC. This encodes CASSQDTLHEQYF.

This clonotype was observed at least ten times. This CDR3 is CASSSRLARRFEETQYF. The CDR3 DNA reads as TGTGCCAGCAGTTCAAGACTAGCGCGAAGATTCGAAGAGACCCAGTACTTC. The chain joins TRBV6-1 to TRBJ2-5; 8 nucleotides align to TRBD2. Germline CDR1 is MNHNS and CDR2 is SASEGT. The CDR3 extends over 17 amino acids. Trimming removed 5 bases from V and 3 bases from J; junction bases left unmatched: 14.

This clonotype has at least ten counts. The chain uses TRBV7-3 and TRBJ1-1; 7 bases are shared with TRBD1. This CDR3 comprises 13 residues. Germline lookup yields CDR1 SGHTA and CDR2 FQGTGA. V dropped 5 bases and J dropped 4; count of bases not matched to a gene: 4. The CDR3 region is CASSRTGATEAFF. The CDR3 bases are TGTGCCAGCAGCCGGACAGGTGCCACTGAAGCTTTCTTT.

This clonotype was recorded only once. The chain joins TRBV30 to TRBJ2-7; unclear D gene. The CDR3 is 18 amino acids. With 1 base removed from V and 0 bases from J, the gap between germline ends came to 22 bases. The germline gives CDR1 GTSNPN, CDR2 SVGIG (reference sequence). The CDR3 loop is CAWSASRPGLSLSYEQYF. In DNA, the CDR3 is TGTGCCTGGAGTGCGTCAAGGCCCGGCCTCTCCCTCTCCTACGAGCAGTACTTC.

This clonotype came up many times. The rearrangement links TRBV2 to TRBJ2-7, with TRBD1 identical over 9 bases. Trimming took 5 bases from V and 6 from J; bases not matched to a gene: 5. This CDR3 contains 13 residues. Germline values: CDR1 SNHLY, CDR2 FYNNEI. CDR3 DNA: TGTGCCAGCAGTTCAACAGGGGGCTTCGAGCAGTACTTC. Residues: CASSSTGGFEQYF.

The gene calls are TRBV2 and TRBJ2-3, with a weak D call TRBD2 (6 bases). The CDR3 runs to 18 residues. Trimming shortened V by 3 bases and J by 0 bases, and 19 bases separated the two germline ends. CDR1 is SNHLY, CDR2 FYNNEI, per germline. As DNA, the CDR3 is TGTGCCAGCAGTGAGAGGGGACTCACCATCTTTAGCACAGATACGCAGTATTTT. Translating gives CASSERGLTIFSTDTQYF.

This clonotype was seen repeatedly, ten times or more. This chain joins TRBV28 and TRBJ2-7; 7 positions agree with TRBD2. V was pared by 9 bases and J by 0 bases, with 5 bases of the junction left unmatched. The CDR3 covers 13 residues. The germline V gene has CDR1 MDHEN and CDR2 SYDVKM. The CDR3 reads CASGGENSYEQYF. CDR3 bases: TGTGCCAGTGGGGGGGAGAACTCCTACGAGCAGTACTTC.

This clonotype was counted at least ten times. This chain connects TRBV2 to TRBJ1-1, with TRBD1 matching 9 bases. Trimming removed 6 bases from V and 4 bases from J; junction bases left unmatched: 9. Looked up from germline, CDR1 is SNHLY and CDR2 is FYNNEI. The CDR3 runs 15 residues. The CDR3 loop is CASSGQGRVGTEAFF. The CDR3 coding sequence is TGTGCCAGCAGCGGACAGGGGCGCGTTGGCACTGAAGCTTTCTTT.

This clonotype was counted at least ten times. This chain joins TRBV18 and TRBJ2-7; D unclear. There are 14 residues in the CDR3. Germline CDR1 is KGHSH and CDR2 is LQKENI. The germline V and J ends were trimmed by 3 bases and 0 bases, with 9 bases remaining between them. In DNA, the CDR3 is TGTGCCAGCTCACCCGGCCTGGTCTCCTACGAGCAGTACTTC. Translation: CASSPGLVSYEQYF.

As regards this clonotype: This may stem from a read error, because a much larger clone lies one nucleotide away. CDR3 sequence (DNA): TGTGACAGCAGCTTCTCTAGCGTCGGCAATGAGCAGTTCTTC. This gives the protein CDSSFSSVGNEQFF. The chain joins TRBV9 to TRBJ2-1; D may be TRBD2 (6 bases). The CDR3 length is 14 residues. The V gene's germline CDR1 is SGDLS and CDR2 YYNGEE.

This clonotype was observed at least ten times. The chain's CDR3 is CASSDIGQGKETQYF. The CDR3 DNA follows: TGTGCCAGCAGTGACATAGGACAGGGAAAAGAGACCCAGTACTTC. The chain combines TRBV2 with TRBJ2-5; 8 bases match TRBD1. V lost 3 bases and J lost 3; bases outside the gene matches: 6. The CDR3 loop spans 15 amino acids. Germline CDR1 SNHLY, CDR2 FYNNEI.

Many counts were recorded for this clonotype. The V gene is TRBV28, the J gene TRBJ1-2; a possible D gene is TRBD1 (6 bases). CDR1 MDHEN and CDR2 SYDVKM come from the germline V gene. Trimming removed 6 bases at V and 1 base at J, with 18 bases between. This CDR3 is built from 16 residues. The CDR3 protein is CASSQAGTPNNYGYTF. The CDR3 bases are TGTGCCAGCAGCCAAGCGGGGACACCTAATAACTATGGCTACACCTTC.

The table lists this clonotype with many counts. The chain links TRBV5-1 to TRBJ1-2; D gene uncertain. CDR1 is SGHRS and CDR2 is YFSETQ in the germline V gene. CDR3 size: 15 residues. The V end lost 4 bases, the J end lost 3 bases, and 16 bases lay between the germline ends. The CDR3 sequence is CASSPAPTTDYGYTF. CDR3 nucleotide sequence: TGCGCCAGCAGCCCGGCCCCTACGACCGACTATGGCTACACCTTC.

This clonotype was picked up many times. V is TRBV28 and J is TRBJ2-3; D call uncertain. Germline V CDR1 and CDR2: MDHEN, SYDVKM. The V and J ends lost 2 bases and 4 bases respectively, with 7 bases between them. The length of the CDR3 is 13 residues. Written as DNA, the CDR3 is TGTGCCAGCAGTTTAAATGGACCAGATACGCAGTATTTT. This gives the protein CASSLNGPDTQYF.

This clonotype was seen repeatedly, ten times or more. The chain has TRBV4-2 and TRBJ2-3; the match to TRBD1 covers 8 bases. The CDR3 extends over 15 amino acids. Germline CDR1 LGHNA, CDR2 YNFKEQ. Trimming at V came to 5 bases and at J to 4 bases, leaving 8 bases not matched to a gene. The CDR3 DNA reads TGTGCCAGCAGCGTTGGACAGGGCTCGTCAGATACGCAGTATTTT. Its protein is CASSVGQGSSDTQYF.

This clonotype was counted ten times or more. The chain employs TRBV6-2 or TRBV6-3 and TRBJ2-2; no clear D gene. This CDR3 is built from 15 residues. Germline values: CDR1 MNHEY, CDR2 SVGEGT. The V and J ends lost 5 bases and 0 bases respectively, with 10 bases between them. In nucleotides, the CDR3 is TGTGCCAGCAGTGTGATGAACTCGAACACCGGGGAGCTGTTTTTT. This sequence encodes CASSVMNSNTGELFF.

This clonotype has at least ten counts. The chain combines TRBV30 with TRBJ1-5, with D unresolved. V lost 7 bases and J lost 3, with 13 bases in between. CDR1 is GTSNPN, CDR2 SVGIG, per germline (reference sequence). The CDR3 loop spans 13 amino acids. This CDR3 reads CASGGGNNQPQHF. The CDR3 DNA reads TGTGCCTCGGGAGGAGGCAACAATCAGCCCCAGCATTTT.

Many counts were recorded for this clonotype. The gene calls are TRBV7-9 and TRBJ1-1; 7 bases agree with TRBD1. V shed 5 bases, J shed 8 bases, and the junction held 14 bases outside the gene matches. This CDR3 is 15 amino acids long. Germline CDR1 is SEHNR and CDR2 is FQNEAQ (reference sequence). Here the CDR3 reads CASSRGGTAFREAFF. The CDR3 coding sequence is TGTGCCAGCAGCCGCGGAGGGACAGCCTTTCGGGAAGCTTTCTTT.

This clonotype was observed many times. The gene calls are TRBV12-3 or TRBV12-4 and TRBJ1-1, with unresolved D. V lost 3 bases to trimming and J lost 5 bases, with 7 bases between them. This CDR3 has 12 amino acids. DNA for the CDR3: TGTGCCAGCAGTTTTCAACAGACTGAAGCTTTCTTT. As protein: CASSFQQTEAFF.

This clonotype was observed many times. The genes are TRBV7-2 and TRBJ2-7; possible D gene TRBD2, 5 bases. The CDR3 consists of 15 residues. Germline V lookup: CDR1 SGHTA, CDR2 FQGNSA. The V end was cut by 0 bases, the J end by 6 bases, with 15 bases between. The CDR3 loop reads CASSLATGFSGEQYF. The CDR3 bases are TGTGCCAGCAGCTTAGCGACGGGGTTTTCGGGCGAGCAGTACTTC.